This T cell receptor (beta chain) was obtained from a study of beta chain features in type 1 diabetes (dated by TCRdb to the late 2010s). With regard to the full study: Mean age, gender distribution, total cell number and subset yield did not differ between patients and healthy donors. A total of roughly 100 million sorted cells were examined across all samples, and a strong correlation was observed between cell number per subset and RNA yield. Regulatory and stem cell-like memory subsets were obtained from only 8 patients and roughly eight healthy donors, while naive and central memory subsets were obtained from all 30 or so donors. In the study, recently diagnosed type 1 diabetes patients and matched healthy donors were compared on the TCRB repertoires of their sorted circulating CD4+ T cell subsets. General conclusions and limits of the study: Fewer insertions and more nucleotide deletions at VDJ recombination sites were observed in patients with type 1 diabetes, implying thymic rearrangement abnormalities. Naive, central memory and regulatory TCRB repertoires appeared more similar among patients than among healthy donors. Type 1 diabetes patients showed a moderate but significant shortening of TCRB CDR3 length in all four CD4+ subsets. Shorter templates might have been favored by PCR, but patient and control samples were amplified and corrected together, so both groups would have been affected equally by any skew. Only small numbers of individuals were included in the HLA sub-analyses, which left unresolved whether HLA type had any influence on TCRB rearrangement. Because cDNA rather than genomic DNA was sequenced, highly expressing activated cells could have been over-represented, although no difference in activation and CD3 levels was found between groups.

Each donor gave one peripheral blood draw, averaging roughly 0.11 L, which was collected into heparinised tubes. Naive, central memory, regulatory and stem cell-like memory CD4+ T cells were sorted on a BD FACSAria II using a panel including CD45RO, CCR7, CD25, CD127, CD95 and CD27. All sorted populations exceeded 95% purity. PBMCs were isolated immediately by Lymphoprep density gradient centrifugation and stained directly without culture. Samples were stained and sorted in pairs, with one healthy donor and one patient per experiment, so that batch effects were minimized. The CDR3, cysteine through phenylalanine, is 17 amino acids long. CDR3 DNA only is kept here, 51 bases in frame from base 1. V loses 5 bases, J loses 0 bases, and the germline ends lie 19 bases apart. Reading the germline V gene gives CDR1 SGHTA and CDR2 FQGNSA. The High Capacity cDNA Reverse Transcription Kit was used to reverse transcribe all of the isolated RNA, meaning that expressed TCRB transcripts were what got sequenced. Deep immunoSEQ sequencing was applied to naive, central memory and regulatory T cell samples, giving an average of around 4 million total reads per sample. Sorted cells were lysed in RLT buffer and RNA was extracted with DNase-treated RNeasy Micro or Mini kits, depending on cell number. To prevent cross-contamination, each cell subset was processed individually, whereas patient and healthy donor samples were processed jointly. TCRB sequences were amplified from cDNA with the immunoSEQ multiplex PCR, producing 87-bp fragments spanning the CDR3 region. The amplicons were sequenced using the Illumina HiSeq platform. As for the original processing: PCR bias was computationally corrected using synthetic template baselines, reads within Hamming distance 2 were collapsed, and singletons that could not be merged were discarded. Reads were aligned against IMGT so that V, D and J genes, CDR3 length and insertions or deletions at six rearrangement sites could be assigned. Within each subset, clonotype counts were normalized to sorted cell number, and only after that were true diversity and Gini coefficients computed with the tcR R package. Repertoire sharing was quantified using the overlap coefficient calculated on TCRB nucleotide sequences. Out-of-frame TCRB sequences from naive cells were analyzed to stand in for the pre-selection repertoire. TCRdb stores this immuneACCESS table with in-frame sequences only. Part of the clones is absent; in the studies checked, under half of the shortfall reflects unresolved V genes, and no reason is known for the rest. The V and J calls and clone size are taken from that table; D and trimming were inferred from the DNA. The sample table holds 860,000 or so clones, of which 17% were seen once. The ten largest clonotypes hold about 0.02% of the sample.

A note on this clone: Which antigen it targets is not known. Base-call qualities are not available, and no considerably larger clone is one nucleotide away.

The sequenced material came from naive CD4+ T cells from blood. Read against the paper, the sample's cell subset or site label means: true naive CD4+ T cells. The chain joins TRBV7-2 to TRBJ2-5, with TRBD1 as a weak D call on 6 bases. The receptor was isolated from a woman aged 18-29 years in good health. The sequence in DNA is TGTGCCAGCAGCCGGCTTGGTATGGGGGCGAACCAAGAGACCCAGTACTTC. It codes for CASSRLGMGANQETQYF.